This T cell receptor (beta chain) was recorded in a study of cytomegalovirus exposure and HLA in healthy donors (dated by TCRdb to 2016 to 2017). At the level of the whole study: According to an earlier analysis of several hundred of the donors, about 179 million T cells yielded some 110 million unique TCR beta sequences and less than 300 Gb of sequence data. Roughly 290 gigabases of sequencing data and around 80 million unique TCR sequences made up an early release that covered over 550 HLA-typed donors. Among the approximately 400 genotyped donors, around 81% belonged to the genetic ancestry cluster associated with self-reported Caucasian donors. The study aimed to test whether signatures of past pathogen exposure could be identified by cataloging public T cell receptors. Using immunosequencing, the study profiled T cell repertoires from 550 to 750 subjects and related those repertoires to cytomegalovirus serostatus. Along with the roughly 710-subject first cohort, a separate validation cohort of over 90 different subjects was used. To predict cytomegalovirus infection status, the study brought together high-throughput TCR immunosequencing, statistical association of individual TCRs with disease status, and machine learning. A later analysis re-analyzed previously published TCR beta repertoires from 650 to 800 donors and added high-resolution HLA genotyping to study TCR occurrence patterns. In the later analysis, no new phenotypic data were used to find candidate immune exposures; instead, reliance was placed on TCR beta sequences and their occurrence across donors. An earlier analysis of around 540 of the donors applied high-throughput TCR beta sequencing to assess whether each TCR beta V gene segment acted as functional or pseudogenic. Donor age, sex, ethnicity and CMV serostatus were compiled together with the repertoire data. In a later genetic analysis, genome-wide SNP genotypes for about three fifths of the 666 donors were used, and that subset was treated as a discovery cohort. Every repertoire in the discovery cohort had been generated on one and the same sequencing platform. HLA typing included class I and class II loci at four-digit resolution. Typing coverage differed by locus: A, B, C, DRB1 and DQB1 were typed in roughly 629-630 donors, DQA1 in 522, DPA1 in around 610, and DPB1 in around 440. Roughly 5 DR-DQ haplotypes were handled as single units for association and clustering, since linkage in the cohort was strong. Across 300 to 400 genotyped donors of the cohort, an average of roughly 250,000 unique TCR beta nucleotide sequences per donor were sequenced, and roughly a sixth of those sequences were non-productive. Here is what the overall study found, with its caveats: The cohort was sequenced for TCR beta chains only, and without alpha or paired-chain data the features that could be detected were limited. A further reported finding was that TCR beta sequences accurately predicted the HLA-A and HLA-B alleles for most subjects in the first cohort. In vitro tests confirmed that a few of the cytomegalovirus-associated TCR beta chains recognize cytomegalovirus antigens. In a later genetic analysis, a missense DCLRE1C variant was associated with V-gene and J-gene trimming of TCR beta chains, and the association was replicated in an independent cohort. At a false discovery rate of 0.05, a later analysis linked 15,000 to 20,000 TCR beta sequences to specific HLA alleles. A cluster of highly shared sequence variants was judged likely to be a technical artifact of the sequencing pipeline. The study listed approximately 150 TCR beta chains as associated with cytomegalovirus. According to a later analysis, most CMV-associated TCR beta chains appeared to be HLA-restricted, and the HLA associations seemed to be driven largely by CMV exposure. The authors suggested that the approach could potentially be extended to other disease states and immunological phenotypes. The presence/absence analyses assumed that sequencing depth was roughly uniform across donors, and that assumption may not be true. Most TCR sequences were observed very rarely across donors, whereas some public TCRs were present in many individuals. Because the 87-base-pair reads could not distinguish some IMGT-functional V segments, including TRBV6-2 and TRBV6-3, those segments were excluded. The classifier was reported to diagnose cytomegalovirus status with high specificity and sensitivity in both the original and validation cohorts. Correlated functional status among segregating V segments might be attributable to linkage disequilibrium, but an unknown experimental factor could not be ruled out. Compared with equally common non-associated chains, HLA-associated TCR beta chains in a later analysis were more clonally expanded and had lower generation probabilities. In a later analysis, the rate of TCR association differed among HLA loci, with DRB1 alleles having the most associated TCRs and HLA-C alleles having the fewest. In an earlier analysis of several hundred of the donors, most TCR beta V segments were observed in productive rearrangements about 87% or about 30% of the time, broadly matching IMGT annotations. When HLA alleles, especially DR and DQ, strongly co-occurred, attributing TCR associations to individual alleles was difficult. Immune exposure information for the cohort was limited to CMV serostatus. Because some donors lacked HLA typing at each locus, the association tests relied only on the typed subset. Because counts were too low, roughly 16 rarely observed V segments, including chromosome 9 orphons, were excluded from the earlier analysis of around 590 of the donors. According to a later genetic analysis, donors in an Asian-associated ancestry cluster had fewer N-insertions in productive TCRs than the roughly 670-donor mean. A later analysis reported that several top co-occurrence clusters appeared linked to parvovirus B19, influenza, CMV and Epstein-Barr virus.

Library preparation used the immunoSEQ multiplex PCR assay. The multiplex PCR relied on a mix of 60 forward primers for TCR Vbeta segments and 13 reverse primers for TCR Jbeta segments. The CDR3 region of rearranged TCR beta genes was amplified from genomic DNA with a multiplex PCR assay. The amplified TCR beta libraries were sequenced on the Illumina HiSeq System as 87-base-pair reads. In the source study's methods: A later analysis counted about 82 million unique TCR beta chains across the 690 or so repertoires, and some 11 million of these chains were shared by at least two donors. To remove PCR and sequencing errors, raw reads were error-corrected and collapsed into unique sequences using a nearest-neighbor algorithm that merged closely related sequences. V, D and J gene segments were assigned by aligning CDR3 sequences to IMGT reference sequences. For a sequence to be retained, a match of at least six nucleotides to both a V gene segment and a J gene segment was required. Rearrangements were called productive when the CDR3 lacked stop codons and stayed in frame with V and J; all others were non-productive. CDR3 was defined by IMGT convention, running from the second conserved V-encoded cysteine to the conserved J-encoded phenylalanine. The earlier analysis of 450 to 750 of the donors excluded any sequence lacking an unambiguous match to a single V gene segment. In an earlier analysis of around 600 of the donors, V segments were called functional above 56.7% productive rearrangements and were called segregating when the between-donor standard deviation exceeded 5%. A statistical classification framework was built for diagnosing cytomegalovirus status from the catalog of TCR beta chain sequences. In a later analysis, TCR nucleotide sequences were compared against IMGT/GENE-DB human TR gene sequences so that V and J genes could be assigned. Using the TCRdist pipeline, a later analysis assigned CDR3 sequences along with most-parsimonious VDJ recombination scenarios. In a later analysis, every TCR beta chain was defined by the combination of its CDR3 amino acid sequence and its V-gene family, and reads without a unique V-gene family were dropped. To address suspected cross-contamination and a sequencing artifact, a later analysis removed some 620 highly shared, low-generation-probability nucleotide sequences. In a later analysis, a clonal expansion index for each public chain was calculated from normalized within-repertoire ranks of inferred template counts. In a later analysis, generation probabilities were computed using a VDJ recombination model fitted to out-of-frame rearrangements, and the results were checked against IGoR. Hypergeometric tests were used in a later analysis to score TCR-TCR, TCR-HLA and TCR-CMV co-occurrence, with a repertoire-size bias correction applied to the TCR pairs. In a later analysis, false discovery rates were estimated by permuting HLA or CMV assignments 20 times. In a later analysis, co-occurring TCRs were grouped with DBSCAN, and TCRdist sequence similarity was added when clustering was performed within HLA-allele-positive subsets. Co-occurrence clustering excluded repertoires with fewer than 30,000 or more than 120,000 public chains, plus five with anomalous nucleotide sharing. Held by TCRdb, this immuneACCESS table contains in-frame sequences only and omits some clones. Under half of the omission traces to an unresolved V gene where checked; the cause of the rest is unknown. Clone size and the V and J calls come from that table; the DNA yielded D and trimming. Across this sample there are around 120,000 clones, with roughly 84% seen only once. Roughly 2.5% of the sample belongs to the ten largest clones.

The CDR3 runs 13 residues from the cysteine to the phenylalanine. The read is trimmed to its CDR3 DNA, 39 bases read in frame from base 1. From the germline V gene, CDR1 is MNHNS and CDR2 is SASEGT. Deletion took 7 bases off V and 4 bases off J, with a span of 13 bases between the germline ends. The cohort was made up of 500 to 800 healthy bone marrow donors. All cohort members were sampled while nominally healthy, although unrecorded immune exposures were likely present. The donor was CMV seronegative and was included in the group of a few hundred seronegative cohort members. A peripheral blood sample was provided by each donor, and peripheral blood mononuclear cells were used for TCR beta sequencing. The Qiagen DNeasy Blood Extraction Kit was used to extract genomic DNA from the blood cell samples. With regard to this clone: The specificity of this receptor is unknown. Per-nucleotide qualities are absent, and no much larger clonotype sits a single base away.

Sequences were obtained from PBMCs. This TCR was recovered from a man over 45 in good health and CMV-seronegative. The rearranged segments are TRBV6-1 and TRBJ1-2; possibly the D gene is TRBD1, per 5 matching bases. The nucleotide sequence is given as TGTGCCAGCATCCGGGGGTGGGCCTATGGCTACACCTTC. Translated, it reads CASIRGWAYGYTF.